The clone carrying this TCR beta chain has at least ten counts. Its antigen is unknown. The V gene's germline CDR1 is MNHEY and CDR2 SVGEGT. The CDR3 is 14 amino acids. The ends were cut back, 3 bases at V and 0 bases at J, with 9 bases in the middle. Unique molecular identifiers were incorporated during preparation of the TCRbeta library. TCRdb processed the PCR reads anew with MiXCR; each CDR3 protein has one entry. The sample comprises 200,000 to 250,000 distinct CDR3 sequences, about 7% of which are singletons, and more than 5.5% rests with the top ten. The entry originates in a study of T-cell reconstitution after alpha-beta-depleted transplantation in children. Study-level findings and limits: T cells produced anew were the main source of T-cell counts and diversity one year after transplant.

This rearrangement joins TRBV6-2 or TRBV6-3 to TRBJ2-7; no clear D gene. The sequence was obtained from a boy younger than 10 with acute lymphoblastic leukemia, due to receive a stem cell transplant. The sequencing here drew on PBMCs, taken before TCRalphabeta/CD19-depleted stem cell transplant. The CDR3 DNA sequence: TGTGCCAGCAGTTATGACGGGTACTCCTACGAGCAGTACTTC. Translating it yields CASSYDGYSYEQYF.